This T cell receptor beta chain was obtained from a study of T-cell memory formation after mild COVID-19. Study background: Most TCR clusters belonged to a single donor.

The germline CDR1 and CDR2 sequences are SGHVS and FQNEAQ. The CDR3 is 17 residues long. The V end was cut by 0 bases, the J end by 2 bases, with 14 bases between. General study points: CD4+ contracting clones lay mainly in CM and EM, CD8+ ones in EMRA.

In regard to this clonotype: The antigen is unknown.

Each CDR3 protein gets one entry after TCRdb re-called the 5' RACE reads with MiXCR. The sample lists 560,000 or so distinct CDR3 sequences, 17% occurring once. The sequenced sample was PBMCs or a T cell subset sorted from them (not recorded which). This TCR was recovered from an adult woman who had mild COVID-19 (a few samples of this study predate the infection). Cell type and time point are not known. The chain is built from TRBV7-8 and TRBJ2-1; D remains ambiguous. The DNA of the CDR3 is TGTGCCAGCAGCTTAGCGACCCTAGGGTTTACCTACAATGAGCAGTTCTTC. Protein: CASSLATLGFTYNEQFF.